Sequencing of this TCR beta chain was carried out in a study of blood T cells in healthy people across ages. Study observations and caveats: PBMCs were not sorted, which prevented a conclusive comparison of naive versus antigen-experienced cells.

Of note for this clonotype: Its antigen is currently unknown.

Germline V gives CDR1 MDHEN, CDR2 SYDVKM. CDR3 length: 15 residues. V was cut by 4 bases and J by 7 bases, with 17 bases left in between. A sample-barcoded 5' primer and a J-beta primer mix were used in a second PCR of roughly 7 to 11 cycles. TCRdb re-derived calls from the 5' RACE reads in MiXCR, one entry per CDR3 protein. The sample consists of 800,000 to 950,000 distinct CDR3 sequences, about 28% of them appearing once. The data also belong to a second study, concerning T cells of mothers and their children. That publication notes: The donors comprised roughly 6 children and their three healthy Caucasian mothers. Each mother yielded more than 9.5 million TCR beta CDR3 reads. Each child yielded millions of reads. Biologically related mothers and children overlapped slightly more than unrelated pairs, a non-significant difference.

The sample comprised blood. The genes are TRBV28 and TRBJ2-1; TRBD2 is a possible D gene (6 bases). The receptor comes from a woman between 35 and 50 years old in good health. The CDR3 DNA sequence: TGTGCCAGCAGTTCAACTAGCCATCCTACAAATGAGCAGTTCTTC. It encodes CASSSTSHPTNEQFF.